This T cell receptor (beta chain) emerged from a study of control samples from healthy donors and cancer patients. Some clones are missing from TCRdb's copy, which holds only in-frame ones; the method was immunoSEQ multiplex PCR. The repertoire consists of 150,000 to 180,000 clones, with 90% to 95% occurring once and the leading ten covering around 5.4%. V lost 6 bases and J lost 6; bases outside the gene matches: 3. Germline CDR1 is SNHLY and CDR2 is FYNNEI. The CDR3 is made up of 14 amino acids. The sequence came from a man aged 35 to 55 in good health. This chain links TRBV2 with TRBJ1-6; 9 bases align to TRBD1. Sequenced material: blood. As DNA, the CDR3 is TGTGCCAGCAGCGCGGACAGGGGTAATTCACCCCTCCACTTT. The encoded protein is CASSADRGNSPLHF.